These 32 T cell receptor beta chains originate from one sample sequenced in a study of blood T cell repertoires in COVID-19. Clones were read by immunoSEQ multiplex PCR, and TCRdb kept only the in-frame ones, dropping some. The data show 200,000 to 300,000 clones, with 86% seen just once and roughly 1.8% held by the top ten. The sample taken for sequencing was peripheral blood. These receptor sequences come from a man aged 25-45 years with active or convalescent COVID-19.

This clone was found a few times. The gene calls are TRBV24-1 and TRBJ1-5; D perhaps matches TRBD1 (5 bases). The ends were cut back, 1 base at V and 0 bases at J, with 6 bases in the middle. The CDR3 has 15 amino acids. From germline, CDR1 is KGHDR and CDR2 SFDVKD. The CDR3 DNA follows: TGTGCCACCAGTGATTTACAGGATAGCAATCAGCCCCAGCATTTT. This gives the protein CATSDLQDSNQPQHF.

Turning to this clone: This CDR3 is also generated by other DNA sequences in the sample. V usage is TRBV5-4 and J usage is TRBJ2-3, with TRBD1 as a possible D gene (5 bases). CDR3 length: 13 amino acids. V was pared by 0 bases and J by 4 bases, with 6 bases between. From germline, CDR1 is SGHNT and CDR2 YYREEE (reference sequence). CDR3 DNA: TGTGCCAGCAGCTTGGCAGGGTCAGATACGCAGTATTTT. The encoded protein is CASSLAGSDTQYF.

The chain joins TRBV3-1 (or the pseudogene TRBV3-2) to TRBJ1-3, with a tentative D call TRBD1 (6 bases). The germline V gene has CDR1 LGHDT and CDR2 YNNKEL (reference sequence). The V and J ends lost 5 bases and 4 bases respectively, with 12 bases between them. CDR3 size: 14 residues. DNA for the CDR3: TGTGCCAGCAGCGCCAGGGGTCCCGGAAACACCATATATTTT. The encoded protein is CASSARGPGNTIYF.

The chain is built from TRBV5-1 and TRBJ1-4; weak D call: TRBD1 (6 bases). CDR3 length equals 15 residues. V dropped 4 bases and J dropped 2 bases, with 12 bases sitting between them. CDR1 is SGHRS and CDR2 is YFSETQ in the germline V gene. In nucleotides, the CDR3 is TGCGCCAGCAGCGACACAGGGTTCACTAATGAAAAACTGTTTTTT. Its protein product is CASSDTGFTNEKLFF.

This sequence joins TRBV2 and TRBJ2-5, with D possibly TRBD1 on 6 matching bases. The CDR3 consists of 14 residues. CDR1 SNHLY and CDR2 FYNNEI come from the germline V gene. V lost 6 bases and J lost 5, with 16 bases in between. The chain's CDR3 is CASSRGPVWETQYF. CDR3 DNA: TGTGCCAGCAGCAGGGGCCCGGTGTGGGAGACCCAGTACTTC. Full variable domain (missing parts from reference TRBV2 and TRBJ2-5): EPEVTQTPSHQVTQMGQEVILRCVPISNHLYFYWYRQILGQKVEFLVSFYNNEISEKSEIFDDQFSVERPDGSNFTLKIRSTKLEDSAMYFCASSRGPVWETQYFGPGTRLLVL.

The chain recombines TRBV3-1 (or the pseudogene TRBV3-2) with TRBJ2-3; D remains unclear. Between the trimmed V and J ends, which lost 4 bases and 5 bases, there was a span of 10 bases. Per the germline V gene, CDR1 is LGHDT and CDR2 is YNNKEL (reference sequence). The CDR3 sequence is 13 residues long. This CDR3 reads CASSPSPGDTQYF. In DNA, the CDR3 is TGTGCCAGCAGCCCAAGTCCCGGAGATACGCAGTATTTT.

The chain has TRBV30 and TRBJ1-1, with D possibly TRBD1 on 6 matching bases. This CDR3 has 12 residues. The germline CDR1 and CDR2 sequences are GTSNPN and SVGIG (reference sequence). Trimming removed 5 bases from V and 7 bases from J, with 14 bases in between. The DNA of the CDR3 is TGTGCCTGGGCTACAGGGAGAGGTGAAGCTTTCTTT. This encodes CAWATGRGEAFF. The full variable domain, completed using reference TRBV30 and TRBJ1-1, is SQTIHQWPATLVQPVGSPLSLECTVEGTSNPNLYWYRQAAGRGLQLLFYSVGIGQISSEVPQNLSASRPQDRQFILSSKKLLLSDSGFYLCAWATGRGEAFFGQGTRLTVV.

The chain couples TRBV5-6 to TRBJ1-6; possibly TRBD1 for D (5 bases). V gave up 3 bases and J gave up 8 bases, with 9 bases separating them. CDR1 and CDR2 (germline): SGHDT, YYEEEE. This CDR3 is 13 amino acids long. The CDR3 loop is CASSWGVDSPLHF. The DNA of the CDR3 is TGTGCCAGCAGCTGGGGGGTGGATTCACCCCTCCACTTT.

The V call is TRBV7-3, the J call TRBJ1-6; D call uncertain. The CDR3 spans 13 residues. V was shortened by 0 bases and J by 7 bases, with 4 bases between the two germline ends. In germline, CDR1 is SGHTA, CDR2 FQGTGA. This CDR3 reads CASSLTQNSPLHF. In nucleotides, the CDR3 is TGTGCCAGCAGCTTAACGCAGAATTCACCCCTCCACTTT. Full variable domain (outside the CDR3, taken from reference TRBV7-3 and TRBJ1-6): GAGVSQTPSNKVTEKGKYVELRCDPISGHTALYWYRQSLGQGPEFLIYFQGTGAADDSGLPNDRFFAVRPEGSVSTLKIQRTERGDSAVYLCASSLTQNSPLHFGNGTRLTVT.

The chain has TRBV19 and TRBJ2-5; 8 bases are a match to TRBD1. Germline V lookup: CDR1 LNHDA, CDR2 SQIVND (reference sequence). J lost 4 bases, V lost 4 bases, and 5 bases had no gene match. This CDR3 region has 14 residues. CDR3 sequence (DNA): TGTGCCAGTAGTACGACAGGGGCGGGAGAGACCCAGTACTTC. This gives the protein CASSTTGAGETQYF.

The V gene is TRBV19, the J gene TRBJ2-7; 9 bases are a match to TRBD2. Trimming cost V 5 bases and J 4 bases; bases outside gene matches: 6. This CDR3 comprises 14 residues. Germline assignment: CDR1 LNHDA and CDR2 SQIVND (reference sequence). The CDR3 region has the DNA TGTGCCAGTAGTGAAGCGGGGGGCCTTTACGAGCAGTACTTC. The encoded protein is CASSEAGGLYEQYF.

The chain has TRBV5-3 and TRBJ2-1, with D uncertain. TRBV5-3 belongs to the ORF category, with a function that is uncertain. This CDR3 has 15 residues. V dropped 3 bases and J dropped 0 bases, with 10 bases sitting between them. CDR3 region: CARSSLQSSYNEQFF. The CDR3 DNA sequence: TGTGCCAGAAGCTCGCTACAGAGCTCCTACAATGAGCAGTTCTTC.

For the CDR3, the DNA is TGTGCCAGTAGTAGAGACAGGGGACATCAGCCCCAGCATTTT. This sequence encodes CASSRDRGHQPQHF. The chain links TRBV19 to TRBJ1-5; 8 bases line up with TRBD1. Germline V CDR1 and CDR2: LNHDA, SQIVND (reference sequence). Germline trimming cut 4 bases from V and 5 bases from J; bases unmatched to any gene: 4. There are 14 residues in the CDR3.

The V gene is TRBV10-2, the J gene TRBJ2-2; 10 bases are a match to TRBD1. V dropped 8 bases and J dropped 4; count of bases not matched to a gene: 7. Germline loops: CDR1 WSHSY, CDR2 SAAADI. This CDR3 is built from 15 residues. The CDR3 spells CASGTGASGTGELFF. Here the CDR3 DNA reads TGCGCCAGCGGGACAGGGGCCTCGGGCACCGGGGAGCTGTTTTTT.

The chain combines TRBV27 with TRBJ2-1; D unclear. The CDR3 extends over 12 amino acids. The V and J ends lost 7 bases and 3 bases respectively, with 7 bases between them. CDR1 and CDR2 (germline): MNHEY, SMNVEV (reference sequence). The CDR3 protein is CASTGNYNEQFF. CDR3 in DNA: TGTGCCAGCACAGGAAACTACAATGAGCAGTTCTTC.

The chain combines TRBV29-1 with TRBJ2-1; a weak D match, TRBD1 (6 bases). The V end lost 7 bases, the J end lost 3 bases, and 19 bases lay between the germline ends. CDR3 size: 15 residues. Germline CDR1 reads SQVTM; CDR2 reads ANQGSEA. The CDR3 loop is CSAEPWTAHYNEQFF. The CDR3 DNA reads TGCAGCGCTGAGCCTTGGACAGCGCACTACAATGAGCAGTTCTTC.

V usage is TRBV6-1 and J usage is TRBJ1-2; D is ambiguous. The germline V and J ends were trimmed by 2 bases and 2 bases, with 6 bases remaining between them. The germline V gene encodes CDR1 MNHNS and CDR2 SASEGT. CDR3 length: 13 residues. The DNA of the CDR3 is TGTGCCAGCAGTGAACTTTCCAACTATGGCTACACCTTC. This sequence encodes CASSELSNYGYTF.

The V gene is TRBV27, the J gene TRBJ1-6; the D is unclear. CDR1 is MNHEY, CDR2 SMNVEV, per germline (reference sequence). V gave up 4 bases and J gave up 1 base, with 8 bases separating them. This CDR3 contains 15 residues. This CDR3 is CASSSGESYNSPLHF. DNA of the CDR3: TGTGCCAGCAGTTCGGGAGAGTCCTATAATTCACCCCTCCACTTT.

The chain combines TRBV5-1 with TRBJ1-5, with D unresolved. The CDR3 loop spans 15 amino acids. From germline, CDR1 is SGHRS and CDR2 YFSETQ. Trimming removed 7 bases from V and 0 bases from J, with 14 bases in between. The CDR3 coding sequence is TGCGCCAGCGCTACGGAGCCCAATAGCAATCAGCCCCAGCATTTT. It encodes CASATEPNSNQPQHF.

The CDR3 DNA reads as TGTGCCAGCAGTAGTTCGGGACAGCGAAACACCATATATTTT. Its protein is CASSSSGQRNTIYF. The rearrangement joins TRBV2 to TRBJ1-3, with 7 bases aligning to TRBD1. V was clipped by 5 bases and J by 5 bases; unmatched bases: 6. The CDR3 spans 14 residues. Per germline, CDR1 SNHLY and CDR2 FYNNEI.

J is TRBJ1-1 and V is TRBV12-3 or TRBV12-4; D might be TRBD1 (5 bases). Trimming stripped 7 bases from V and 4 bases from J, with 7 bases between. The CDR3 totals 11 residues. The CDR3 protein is CASIRGTEAFF. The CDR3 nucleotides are TGTGCCAGCATTAGGGGCACTGAAGCTTTCTTT.

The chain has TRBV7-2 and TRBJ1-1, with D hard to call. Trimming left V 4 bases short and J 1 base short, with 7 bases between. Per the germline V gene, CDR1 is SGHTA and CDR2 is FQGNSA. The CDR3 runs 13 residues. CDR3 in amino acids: CASSSTRNTEAFF. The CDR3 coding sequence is TGTGCCAGCAGCTCAACAAGGAACACTGAAGCTTTCTTT.

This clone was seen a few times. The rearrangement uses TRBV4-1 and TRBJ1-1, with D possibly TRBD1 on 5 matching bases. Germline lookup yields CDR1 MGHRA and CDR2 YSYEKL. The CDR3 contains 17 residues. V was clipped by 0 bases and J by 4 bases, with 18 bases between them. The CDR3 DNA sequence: TGCGCCAGCAGCCAAGATCGGGGGAGTTTGGAGATCACTGAAGCTTTCTTT. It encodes CASSQDRGSLEITEAFF.

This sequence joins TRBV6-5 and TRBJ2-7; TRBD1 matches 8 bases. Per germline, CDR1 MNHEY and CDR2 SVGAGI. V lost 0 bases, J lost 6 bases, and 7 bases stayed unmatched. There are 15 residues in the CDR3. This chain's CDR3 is CASSYSRQGMSEQYF. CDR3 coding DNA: TGTGCCAGCAGTTACTCGAGACAGGGGATGTCCGAGCAGTACTTC.

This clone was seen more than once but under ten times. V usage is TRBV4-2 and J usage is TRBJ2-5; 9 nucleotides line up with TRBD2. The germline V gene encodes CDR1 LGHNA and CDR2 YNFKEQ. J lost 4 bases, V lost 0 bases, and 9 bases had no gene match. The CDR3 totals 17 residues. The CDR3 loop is CASSQDHRGGAGETQYF. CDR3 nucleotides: TGTGCCAGCAGCCAAGATCACCGCGGGGGGGCCGGAGAGACCCAGTACTTC.

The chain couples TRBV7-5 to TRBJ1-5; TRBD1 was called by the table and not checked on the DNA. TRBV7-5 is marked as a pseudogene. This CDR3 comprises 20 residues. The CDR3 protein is CARSPRSRQGTHSPKEPQHF. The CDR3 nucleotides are TGTGCCAGAAGCCCACGCTCTCGACAGGGAACCCATTCCCCCAAGGAGCCCCAGCATTTT.

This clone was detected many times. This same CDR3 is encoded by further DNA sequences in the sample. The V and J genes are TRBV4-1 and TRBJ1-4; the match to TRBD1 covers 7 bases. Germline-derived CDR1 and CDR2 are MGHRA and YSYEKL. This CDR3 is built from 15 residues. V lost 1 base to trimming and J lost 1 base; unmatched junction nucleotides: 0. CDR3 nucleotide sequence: TGCGCCAGCAGCCAAGGACAGGGAACTAATGAAAAACTGTTTTTT. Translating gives CASSQGQGTNEKLFF.

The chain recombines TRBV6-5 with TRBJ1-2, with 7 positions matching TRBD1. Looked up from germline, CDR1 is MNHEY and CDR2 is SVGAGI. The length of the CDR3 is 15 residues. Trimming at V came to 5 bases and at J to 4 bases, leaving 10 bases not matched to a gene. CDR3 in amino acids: CASSRTTTGPYGYTF. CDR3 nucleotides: TGTGCCAGCAGTCGAACCACGACAGGGCCCTATGGCTACACCTTC.

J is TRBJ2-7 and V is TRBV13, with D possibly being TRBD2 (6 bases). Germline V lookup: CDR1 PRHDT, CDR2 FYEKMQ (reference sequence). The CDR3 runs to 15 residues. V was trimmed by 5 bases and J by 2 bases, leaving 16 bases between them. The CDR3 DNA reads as TGTGCCAGCAGCAACCGGGGGAACGGACCCTACGAGCAGTACTTC. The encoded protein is CASSNRGNGPYEQYF.

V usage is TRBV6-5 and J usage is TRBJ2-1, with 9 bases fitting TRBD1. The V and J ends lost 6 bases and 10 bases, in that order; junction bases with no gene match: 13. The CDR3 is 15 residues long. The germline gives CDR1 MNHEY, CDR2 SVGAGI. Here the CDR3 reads CASRPQGAGFKEQFF. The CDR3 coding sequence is TGTGCCAGCAGACCACAGGGGGCCGGATTCAAGGAGCAGTTCTTC.

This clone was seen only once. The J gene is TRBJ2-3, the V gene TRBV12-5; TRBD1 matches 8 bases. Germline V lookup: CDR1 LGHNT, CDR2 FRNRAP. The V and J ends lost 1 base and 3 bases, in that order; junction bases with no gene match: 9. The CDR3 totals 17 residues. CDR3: CASGLAPPGTGTDTQYF. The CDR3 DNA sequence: TGTGCTAGTGGTTTGGCCCCTCCGGGGACAGGAACAGATACGCAGTATTTT.

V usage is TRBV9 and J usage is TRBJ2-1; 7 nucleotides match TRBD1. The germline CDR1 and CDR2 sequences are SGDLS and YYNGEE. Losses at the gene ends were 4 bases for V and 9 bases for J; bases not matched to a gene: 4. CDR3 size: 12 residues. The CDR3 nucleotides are TGTGCCAGCAGCCCGTCAGGGGGTGAGCAGTTCTTC. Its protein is CASSPSGGEQFF.